This is a list of T cell receptor beta chains from one sample in a study of identifying expanded T cells in peripheral blood. Sequencing was performed with immunoSEQ multiplex PCR; in TCRdb, only in-frame clones are kept and a portion is missing. This sample carries approximately 100,000 clones, around 89% of them seen once, and the ten largest clones take around 17%. The sequenced material came from blood. The receptors stem from a person aged 18 to 75 in good health. Each CDR3 is given with its conserved first and last residue. The order of the fields is clone size, D gene, J gene, V gene, CDR3 DNA, CDR3 protein. A D gene is named only where the DNA matches it firmly. Clone size appears in some rows only: once, few, many, or a class for an expanded clone.

abundance: NA
d_gene: NA
j_gene: TRBJ1-2
v_gene: TRBV5-6
CDR3nt: TGTGCCAGCAGCTCCCAGCTAAAACACTATGGCTACACCTTC
CDR3aa: CASSSQLKHYGYTF

abundance: NA
d_gene: TRBD2
j_gene: TRBJ2-5
v_gene: TRBV29-1
CDR3nt: TGCAGCGTTAAGGCCGGGACTAGCGGGGGAGAGACCCAGTACTTC
CDR3aa: CSVKAGTSGGETQYF

abundance: NA
d_gene: NA
j_gene: TRBJ1-1
v_gene: TRBV6-5
CDR3nt: TGTGCCAGCAGTTACTCAGATGAGGGGAACACTGAAGCTTTCTTT
CDR3aa: CASSYSDEGNTEAFF

abundance: NA
d_gene: TRBD2
j_gene: TRBJ2-4
v_gene: TRBV28
CDR3nt: TGTGCCAGCAGCGCCCTCGGGACTAGCGGGTATTTCATTCAGTACTTC
CDR3aa: CASSALGTSGYFIQYF

abundance: NA
d_gene: NA
j_gene: TRBJ1-2
v_gene: TRBV7-8
CDR3nt: TGTGCCAGCAGCTTACGTCAATATGGCTACACCTTC
CDR3aa: CASSLRQYGYTF

abundance: once
d_gene: TRBD1
j_gene: TRBJ2-3
v_gene: TRBV9
CDR3nt: TGTGCCAGCAGCGCTTGGGGGGGACAGGGTGGAGATACGCAGTATTTT
CDR3aa: CASSAWGGQGGDTQYF

abundance: NA
d_gene: NA
j_gene: TRBJ2-7
v_gene: TRBV6-5
CDR3nt: TGTGCCAGCGGGTTACCCGCCTACGAGCAGTACTTC
CDR3aa: CASGLPAYEQYF

abundance: once
d_gene: NA
j_gene: TRBJ1-2
v_gene: TRBV7-2
CDR3nt: TGTGCCAGCAGCTTAGGGGTTGGGATTAACTATGGCTACACCTTC
CDR3aa: CASSLGVGINYGYTF

abundance: NA
d_gene: NA
j_gene: TRBJ2-2
v_gene: TRBV13
CDR3nt: TGTGCCAGCAGCTCACAGGTCACCGGGGAGCTGTTTTTT
CDR3aa: CASSSQVTGELFF

abundance: NA
d_gene: NA
j_gene: TRBJ2-7
v_gene: TRBV1
CDR3nt: TGCACCAGGGAGAATGTGCGTGGGTATATTAAGCAGTACTTC
CDR3aa: CTRENVRGYIKQYF

abundance: NA
d_gene: NA
j_gene: TRBJ1-4
v_gene: TRBV29-1
CDR3nt: TGCAGCGTTTCCAACCCCTCACAGGGAGGAGAAAAACTGTTTTTT
CDR3aa: CSVSNPSQGGEKLFF

abundance: NA
d_gene: NA
j_gene: TRBJ2-1
v_gene: TRBV6-5
CDR3nt: TGTGCCAGCAGCACAGACCGGGACACTTACAATGAGCAGTTCTTC
CDR3aa: CASSTDRDTYNEQFF

abundance: NA
d_gene: TRBD1
j_gene: TRBJ2-1
v_gene: TRBV27
CDR3nt: TGTGCCAGCAGGGGAGGGACAGGGGGCAGGGGCAATGAGCAGTTCTTC
CDR3aa: CASRGGTGGRGNEQFF

abundance: NA
d_gene: NA
j_gene: TRBJ1-2
v_gene: TRBV30
CDR3nt: TGTGCCTGGAGTGTACGTGGACAGAGGAAATATGGCTACACCTTC
CDR3aa: CAWSVRGQRKYGYTF

abundance: NA
d_gene: NA
j_gene: TRBJ2-3
v_gene: TRBV29-1
CDR3nt: TGCAGCGTTGAAGTCACCCAGGGCACAGATACGCAGTATTTT
CDR3aa: CSVEVTQGTDTQYF

abundance: NA
d_gene: TRBD1
j_gene: TRBJ2-7
v_gene: TRBV7-2
CDR3nt: TGTGCCAGCAGCGAAAGTGGCAGGGGGCGGTACTTC
CDR3aa: CASSESGRGRYF

abundance: NA
d_gene: NA
j_gene: TRBJ2-5
v_gene: TRBV4-1
CDR3nt: TGCGCCAGCAGCCAAGAGGCGGGGGCACGGCAAGAGACCCAGTACTTC
CDR3aa: CASSQEAGARQETQYF

abundance: NA
d_gene: NA
j_gene: TRBJ2-7
v_gene: TRBV7-2
CDR3nt: TGTGCCAGCAGCTTAAACTACGAGCAGTACTTC
CDR3aa: CASSLNYEQYF

abundance: NA
d_gene: NA
j_gene: TRBJ1-3
v_gene: TRBV9
CDR3nt: TGTGCCAGCAGTGGGGCCGGAAACACCATATATTTT
CDR3aa: CASSGAGNTIYF

abundance: NA
d_gene: NA
j_gene: TRBJ1-2
v_gene: TRBV13
CDR3nt: TGTGCCAGCAGCTTAGGCACCGGAACGGGGCAGGGCTACACCTTC
CDR3aa: CASSLGTGTGQGYTF

abundance: NA
d_gene: NA
j_gene: TRBJ1-4
v_gene: TRBV5-1
CDR3nt: TGCGCCAGCAGGGCCGGGACGCCAGCTAATGAAAAACTGTTTTTT
CDR3aa: CASRAGTPANEKLFF

abundance: NA
d_gene: NA
j_gene: TRBJ2-2
v_gene: TRBV7-9
CDR3nt: TGTGCCAGCTCAGGGGGGTCCGGGGAGCTGTTTTTT
CDR3aa: CASSGGSGELFF

abundance: NA
d_gene: NA
j_gene: TRBJ2-7
v_gene: TRBV6-6
CDR3nt: TGTGCCAGCAGTTACTCGGCTCTTCAGTACTTC
CDR3aa: CASSYSALQYF

abundance: NA
d_gene: NA
j_gene: TRBJ2-2
v_gene: TRBV5-6
CDR3nt: TGTGCCAGCAGCTTGATATCCGGGGAGCTGTTTTTT
CDR3aa: CASSLISGELFF

abundance: NA
d_gene: NA
j_gene: TRBJ1-1
v_gene: TRBV5-1
CDR3nt: TGCGCCAGCAGATTACAAGGCCCGAACACTGAAGCTTTCTTT
CDR3aa: CASRLQGPNTEAFF

abundance: NA
d_gene: TRBD1
j_gene: TRBJ1-2
v_gene: TRBV7-6
CDR3nt: TGTGCCAGCAGTCCGGGACAGGGGATTAACTATGGCTACACCTTC
CDR3aa: CASSPGQGINYGYTF

abundance: NA
d_gene: TRBD2
j_gene: TRBJ2-7
v_gene: TRBV6-4
CDR3nt: TGTGCCAGCAGACACTCAACTCCCCCAGGGAGGGTCTACGAGCAGTACTTC
CDR3aa: CASRHSTPPGRVYEQYF

abundance: NA
d_gene: TRBD1
j_gene: TRBJ1-4
v_gene: TRBV5-6
CDR3nt: TGTGCCAGCAGCGACGAATCGGGACAGGGGACTGAAAAACTGTTTTTT
CDR3aa: CASSDESGQGTEKLFF